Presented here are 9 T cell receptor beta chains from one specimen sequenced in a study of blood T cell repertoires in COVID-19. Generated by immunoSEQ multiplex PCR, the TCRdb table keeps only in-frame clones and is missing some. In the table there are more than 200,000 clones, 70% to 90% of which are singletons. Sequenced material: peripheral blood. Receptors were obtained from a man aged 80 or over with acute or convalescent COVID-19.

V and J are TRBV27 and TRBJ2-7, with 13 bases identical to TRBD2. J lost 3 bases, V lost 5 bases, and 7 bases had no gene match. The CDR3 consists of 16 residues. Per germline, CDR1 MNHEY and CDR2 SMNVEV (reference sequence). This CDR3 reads CASSTLGLAGDYEQYF. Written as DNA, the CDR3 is TGTGCCAGCAGTACACTCGGACTAGCGGGAGACTACGAGCAGTACTTC.

In DNA, the CDR3 is TGTGCCAGCAGTTTTATCGGCGGTGGGGATACGCAGTATTTT. This gives the protein CASSFIGGGDTQYF. This chain links TRBV27 with TRBJ2-3; unclear D gene. CDR3 length equals 14 residues. Germline V gene data show CDR1 as MNHEY and CDR2 as SMNVEV (reference sequence). Trimming cost V 3 bases and J 6 bases, with 13 bases left between them.

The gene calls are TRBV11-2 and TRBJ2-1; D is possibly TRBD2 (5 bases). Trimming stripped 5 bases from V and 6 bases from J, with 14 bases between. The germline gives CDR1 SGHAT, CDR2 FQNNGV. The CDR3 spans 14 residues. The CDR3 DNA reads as TGTGCCAGCAGCCTCCTTGAGGGTAGCAATGAGCAGTTCTTC. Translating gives CASSLLEGSNEQFF.

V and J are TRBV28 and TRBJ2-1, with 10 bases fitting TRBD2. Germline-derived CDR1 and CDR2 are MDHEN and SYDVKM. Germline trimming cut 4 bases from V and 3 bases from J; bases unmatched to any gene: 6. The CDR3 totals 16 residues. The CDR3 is CASSSRTSGNYNEQFF. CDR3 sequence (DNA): TGTGCCAGCAGTTCGCGGACTAGCGGAAACTACAATGAGCAGTTCTTC. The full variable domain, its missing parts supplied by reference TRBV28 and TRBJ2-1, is DVKVTQSSRYLVKRTGEKVFLECVQDMDHENMFWYRQDPGLGLRLIYFSYDVKMKEKGDIPEGYSVSREKKERFSLILESASTNQTSMYLCASSSRTSGNYNEQFFGPGTRLTVL.

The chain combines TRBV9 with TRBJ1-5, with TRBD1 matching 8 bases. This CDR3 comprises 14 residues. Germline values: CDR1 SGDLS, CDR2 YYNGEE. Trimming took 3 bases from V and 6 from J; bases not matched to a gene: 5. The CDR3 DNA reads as TGTGCCAGCAGCGACCGACAGGGGACTCAGCCCCAGCATTTT. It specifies CASSDRQGTQPQHF. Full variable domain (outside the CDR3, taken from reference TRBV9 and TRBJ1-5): DSGVTQTPKHLITATGQRVTLRCSPRSGDLSVYWYQQSLDQGLQFLIQYYNGEERAKGNILERFSAQQFPDLHSELNLSSLELGDSALYFCASSDRQGTQPQHFGDGTRLSIL.

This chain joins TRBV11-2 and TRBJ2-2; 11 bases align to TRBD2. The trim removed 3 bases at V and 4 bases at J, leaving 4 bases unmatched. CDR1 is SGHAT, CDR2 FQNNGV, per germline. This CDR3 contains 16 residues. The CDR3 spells CASSFTSGSSTGELFF. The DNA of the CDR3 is TGTGCCAGCAGCTTCACTAGCGGGAGTAGCACCGGGGAGCTGTTTTTT. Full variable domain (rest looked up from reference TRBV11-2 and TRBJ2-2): EAGVAQSPRYKIIEKRQSVAFWCNPISGHATLYWYQQILGQGPKLLIQFQNNGVVDDSQLPKDRFSAERLKGVDSTLKIQPAKLEDSAVYLCASSFTSGSSTGELFFGEGSRLTVL.

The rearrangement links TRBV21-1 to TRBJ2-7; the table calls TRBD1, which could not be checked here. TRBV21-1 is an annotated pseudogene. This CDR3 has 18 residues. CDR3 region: CASSLRAPTGGESYEQYV. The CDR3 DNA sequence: TGTGCCAGCAGCTTAAGGGCCCCAACAGGGGGCGAGTCCTACGAGCAGTACGTC.

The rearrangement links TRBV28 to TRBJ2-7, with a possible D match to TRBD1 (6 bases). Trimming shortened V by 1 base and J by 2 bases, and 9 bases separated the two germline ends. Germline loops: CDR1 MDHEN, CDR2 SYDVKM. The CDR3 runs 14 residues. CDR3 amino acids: CASSLLGGPYEQYF. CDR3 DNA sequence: TGTGCCAGCAGTTTATTAGGGGGACCCTACGAGCAGTACTTC.

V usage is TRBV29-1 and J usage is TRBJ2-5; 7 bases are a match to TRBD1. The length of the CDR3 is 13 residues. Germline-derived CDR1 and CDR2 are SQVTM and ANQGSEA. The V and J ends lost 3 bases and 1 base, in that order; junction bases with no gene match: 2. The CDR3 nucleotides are TGCAGCGTTGAGGGACAGACCCAAGAGACCCAGTACTTC. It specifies CSVEGQTQETQYF. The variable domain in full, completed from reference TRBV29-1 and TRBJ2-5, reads SAVISQKPSRDICQRGTSLTIQCQVDSQVTMMFWYRQQPGQSLTLIATANQGSEATYESGFVIDKFPISRPNLTFSTLTVSNMSPEDSSIYLCSVEGQTQETQYFGPGTRLLVL.